This section outlines one T cell receptor beta chain sequence together with its context. V was shortened by 0 bases and J by 1 base, with 9 bases between the two germline ends. Germline lookup yields CDR1 GTSNPN and CDR2 SVGIG (reference sequence). The CDR3 consists of 14 residues. In the original workflow: Estimates of nucleated cell counts were drawn from the amplification of reference gene primers. Assay: immunoSEQ multiplex PCR; the TCRdb copy retains only in-frame clones and omits some. From that table come the V and J calls and clone size; the DNA was used to work out D and trimming. The sample has about 200,000 clones; over 80% are singletons. These data are taken from a study of blood T cell repertoires in COVID-19. Across about two dozen US areas, participants ranged in age from about 18 to 100 years. In assigning cohorts, the study relied on participant-reported clinical history.

Sequenced: PBMCs or T cells enriched from blood (not recorded which). The V gene is TRBV30, the J gene TRBJ1-1; D is unresolved. This sequence originates from a man under 40 who had recovered from COVID-19. The CDR3 reads CAWSVLDTNTEAFF. For the CDR3, the DNA is TGTGCCTGGAGTGTATTAGACACGAACACTGAAGCTTTCTTT.